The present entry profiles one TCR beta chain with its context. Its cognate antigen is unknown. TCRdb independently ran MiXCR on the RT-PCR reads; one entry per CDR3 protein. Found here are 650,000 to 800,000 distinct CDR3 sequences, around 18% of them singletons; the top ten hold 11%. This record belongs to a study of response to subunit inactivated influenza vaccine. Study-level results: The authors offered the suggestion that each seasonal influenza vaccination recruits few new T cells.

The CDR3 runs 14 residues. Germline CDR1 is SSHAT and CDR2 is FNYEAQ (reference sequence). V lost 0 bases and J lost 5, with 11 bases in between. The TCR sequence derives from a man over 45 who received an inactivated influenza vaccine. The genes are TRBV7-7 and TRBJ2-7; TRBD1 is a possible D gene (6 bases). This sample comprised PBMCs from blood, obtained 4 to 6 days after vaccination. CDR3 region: CASSLAPGDHEQYF. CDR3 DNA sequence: TGTGCCAGCAGCTTAGCTCCAGGGGACCACGAGCAGTACTTC.